This entry is about one TCR beta chain. Antigen unknown. This sample is drawn from a study of Ad26.COV2.S vaccination and SARS-CoV-2 variants. On the study more broadly: COV1001, an Ad26.COV2.S trial, supplied this vaccine-arm donor. Each vaccinee took Ad26.COV2.S intramuscularly, once or twice 56 days apart.

General study results and limits: The breadth of spike-specific CD8+ and CD4+ T cell responses after vaccination was reportedly substantial.

TCRdb's table, derived via immunoSEQ multiplex PCR, lists solely in-frame clones and lacks some. The table shows 350,000 to 450,000 clones, with around 86% occurring only once. Specified treatment: 15 to 20 received Ad26.COV2.S at low or high dose, single or two shots; roughly 5 received placebo; per-sample allocation not given. Specimens were obtained on day 63 following the first vaccine or placebo injection. SARS-CoV-2 spike from the Wuhan strain was encoded by the vaccine, an Ad26 vector. Sequenced material: peripheral blood, taken in a trial of Ad26.COV2.S vaccine versus placebo. The clonotype comes from a person between 18 and 65 years old who received the Ad26.COV2.S COVID-19 vaccine or a placebo.

The CDR3 DNA reads TGTGCCAGCAGGGGACAGGCCTACGAGCAGTACTTC. Translated: CASRGQAYEQYF. The rearrangement uses TRBV6-5 and TRBJ2-7, with 8 bases matching TRBD1. The CDR3 covers 12 residues. The junction had 0 bases not matched to a gene; V was cut back by 6 bases and J by 2 bases. Germline CDR1 and CDR2: MNHEY and SVGAGI.